The rows below give T cell receptor beta chains drawn from one sample of a study of memory CD4+ T cells and cytomegalovirus serostatus. Libraries were prepared by immunoSEQ multiplex PCR; TCRdb keeps only in-frame clonotypes and omits some of them. In the table there are approximately 88,000 clones, under 90% of which are singletons. The sequencing sample was made of memory CD4+ T cells from blood. Source of these receptors: an adult in good health and CMV-seropositive. Both conserved end residues are part of each CDR3. The D gene is left open where the match is weak. Size is omitted from some rows. Given values are once, few, many or a class for expanded clones.

CDR3nt	CDR3aa	abundance	j_gene	v_gene	d_gene
TGTGCCAGCAGCTCCGACAGGGGGCCCTACAATGAGCAGTTCTTC	CASSSDRGPYNEQFF	-	TRBJ2-1	TRBV5-4	TRBD1
TGTGCCACCAGCTGGCAGGGCCAAGAGACCCAGTACTTC	CATSWQGQETQYF	-	TRBJ2-5	TRBV15	-
TGTGCCAGCAGTTCGGAACAAAACTATGGCTACACCTTC	CASSSEQNYGYTF	-	TRBJ1-2	TRBV28	-
TGTGCCAGCAGCTTAAATGGGGGGACCGGGGAGCTGTTTTTT	CASSLNGGTGELFF	-	TRBJ2-2	TRBV7-3	-
TGTGCCAGTAAAGCCGGGCTTGGACTAGCGGGAGTGTCTGGGGAGCTGTTTTTT	CASKAGLGLAGVSGELFF	-	TRBJ2-2	TRBV19	TRBD2
TGTGCCAGCAGTTTTTCAGGGAACGCGAACACCGGGGAGCTGTTTTTT	CASSFSGNANTGELFF	-	TRBJ2-2	TRBV28	-
TGTGCCAGCAGCTCCGGTTATGTCACCTACGAGCAGTACTTC	CASSSGYVTYEQYF	once	TRBJ2-7	TRBV5-6	-
TGTGCCAGCAGTCAAGGCCTTAGTTTAGGGAGAAGAGGCTACACCTTC	CASSQGLSLGRRGYTF	-	TRBJ1-2	TRBV28	-
TGTGCCAGCAGTTACCAGGGGGCGTTGGGAAAACTGTTTTTT	CASSYQGALGKLFF	-	TRBJ1-4	TRBV6-5	TRBD1
TGTGCCAGCAGCGGACAGGGCTCAGATACGCAGTATTTT	CASSGQGSDTQYF	-	TRBJ2-3	TRBV7-2	TRBD1
TGTGCCAGCACCGCGCGGGGACTAGCGTCCGGCAATGAGCAGTTCTTC	CASTARGLASGNEQFF	-	TRBJ2-1	TRBV9	TRBD2
TGTGCCAGCAGTTACTCGAGACAGGGCGACTACGAGCAGTACTTC	CASSYSRQGDYEQYF	-	TRBJ2-7	TRBV6-5	TRBD1
TGCAGCGGGGTAGACAGGGTCTATGGCTACACCTTC	CSGVDRVYGYTF	few	TRBJ1-2	TRBV29-1	TRBD1
TGTGCCAGCAGCTTGGTAGGGGGGGATCAGCCCCAGCATTTT	CASSLVGGDQPQHF	once	TRBJ1-5	TRBV5-5	-
TGTGCCAGCAGCTTGATGGACAGGGTGCGTGGCTACACCTTC	CASSLMDRVRGYTF	-	TRBJ1-2	TRBV5-4	TRBD1
TGCGCCAGCAGCTACAGGTCAGATACGCAGTATTTT	CASSYRSDTQYF	-	TRBJ2-3	TRBV4-3	-
TGTGCCAGCGCACCGGGACAGCAAGAGACCCAGTACTTC	CASAPGQQETQYF	-	TRBJ2-5	TRBV6-1	TRBD1
TGTGCCAGCCGCCCGGTGGGGGGCCGCCGGAACACTGAAGCTTTCTTT	CASRPVGGRRNTEAFF	-	TRBJ1-1	TRBV27	-
TGTGCCAGCAGCTTATCTGGGGTAGGCAATCAGCCCCAGCATTTT	CASSLSGVGNQPQHF	-	TRBJ1-5	TRBV7-8	-
TGTGCCAGCAAGGGGGATGGGTCAACCCAGCATTTT	CASKGDGSTQHF	-	TRBJ1-5	TRBV2	-
TGCGCCAGCAGTGAATCCCGGACAGGGGACAAAGCTTTCTTT	CASSESRTGDKAFF	-	TRBJ1-1	TRBV10-1	TRBD1
TGTGCCAGCAGCAAAGAAGTCTTGGATCAAAACACCGGGGAGCTGTTTTTT	CASSKEVLDQNTGELFF	-	TRBJ2-2	TRBV21-1	-
TGTGCCAGCGCGCGGGAGCGCACAGATACGCAGTATTTT	CASARERTDTQYF	-	TRBJ2-3	TRBV9	TRBD2
TGTGCCAGCAGCTTGATCTCCGGGGAGCTGTTTTTT	CASSLISGELFF	-	TRBJ2-2	TRBV11-2	-
TGTGCCAGCAGCCCTCTCTGGGCCGAAGCTTTCTTT	CASSPLWAEAFF	-	TRBJ1-1	TRBV5-8	-
TGTGCCACCAGCAGAGGGGGGAGCGAAAAACTGTTTTTT	CATSRGGSEKLFF	-	TRBJ1-4	TRBV15	-
TGTGCCTGGATTTCGCAGAGCTCCTACAATGAGCAGTTCTTC	CAWISQSSYNEQFF	-	TRBJ2-1	TRBV30	-
TGTGCCAGCAGTGAACGGGTTTGGGAGCAGTACTTC	CASSERVWEQYF	-	TRBJ2-7	TRBV6-1	-
TGTGCCAGCAGTACACAGGCGGGGGAGCTGTTTTTT	CASSTQAGELFF	once	TRBJ2-2	TRBV11-3	-
TGCAGCGTTGACAGTTCGGGACAGGGAAATTATGGCTACACCTTC	CSVDSSGQGNYGYTF	-	TRBJ1-2	TRBV29-1	TRBD1
TGTGCCAGCTCACCACGGGACCTAGCGGATGGGAATGAGCAGTTCTTC	CASSPRDLADGNEQFF	once	TRBJ2-1	TRBV18	TRBD2
TGTGCCAGCACGGGACTAGCGGGACCCTACGAGCAGTACTTC	CASTGLAGPYEQYF	-	TRBJ2-7	TRBV28	TRBD2
TGTGCCTGGAGTCCTAGCGCGGATGAGCAGTTCTTC	CAWSPSADEQFF	-	TRBJ2-1	TRBV30	-
TGTGCCAGCAGTTCCCATCGCCACAGGAAGGAGGGGGGCTACACCTTC	CASSSHRHRKEGGYTF	-	TRBJ1-2	TRBV6-6	-
TGTGCCAGCAGCCCCATCGGAGGGGAGGGTGAAGCTTTCTTT	CASSPIGGEGEAFF	-	TRBJ1-1	TRBV11-3	-
TGTGCCAGCAATCAGGACAGGGCTTTCTATGGCTACACCTTC	CASNQDRAFYGYTF	-	TRBJ1-2	TRBV6-1	TRBD1